A selection of T cell receptor beta chains follows, all from one sample in a study of blood T cell repertoires in COVID-19. The protocol was immunoSEQ multiplex PCR, while the TCRdb copy is restricted to in-frame clones and leaves out a portion. The sample lists approximately 400,000 clones; 90% to 95% were seen once. Sequencing was performed on PBMCs or T cells enriched from blood (not recorded which). Receptors originate from a woman aged 40 to 50 who had been exposed to COVID-19. The CDR3 runs from the conserved cysteine through the conserved F or W. A D gene is named only where the DNA matches it firmly. Size values are once, few and many counts, or a class for expanded clones, and some rows have none.

J gene	D gene	V gene	clone size	CDR3 length	CDR3 DNA	CDR3 protein
TRBJ2-5	NA	TRBV29-1	once	14	TGCAGCGTTGACGTAGCAGGGTCGGAAGAGACCCAGTACTTC	CSVDVAGSEETQYF
TRBJ1-3	TRBD1	TRBV7-9	few	15	TGTGCCAGCAGCCCAGGACAGGGGGCTGGAAACACCATATATTTT	CASSPGQGAGNTIYF
TRBJ1-5	NA	TRBV18	NA	13	TGTGCCAGCTCACCTTATAGCAATCAGCCCCAGCATTTT	CASSPYSNQPQHF
TRBJ1-1	NA	TRBV6-1	NA	15	TGTGCCAGCAGTGAAGACCCTTCAGGGGTCGCTGAAGCTTTCTTT	CASSEDPSGVAEAFF
TRBJ1-1	TRBD1	TRBV30	once	14	TGTGCCTGGAGTCGCGACAGGGGGAACACTGAAGCTTTCTTT	CAWSRDRGNTEAFF
TRBJ1-1	NA	TRBV28	NA	14	TGTGCCAGCAGTCAGGTCGGGGGATGGACTGAAGCTTTCTTT	CASSQVGGWTEAFF
TRBJ2-7	NA	TRBV20-1	NA	13	TGCAGTGCTAGTTCGCCAGGGGACTACGAGCAGTACTTC	CSASSPGDYEQYF
TRBJ2-1	TRBD1	TRBV6-2/TRBV6-3	NA	15	TGTGCCAGCAGTCCCGGGACAGGGTTCTACAATGAGCAGTTCTTC	CASSPGTGFYNEQFF
TRBJ2-3	TRBD1	TRBV7-6	NA	15	TGTGCCAGCAGCACACAGGGGGCAATCACAGATACGCAGTATTTT	CASSTQGAITDTQYF
TRBJ1-1	NA	TRBV18	once	15	TGTGCCAGCTCACCAAACAGAAACATGAACACTGAAGCTTTCTTT	CASSPNRNMNTEAFF
TRBJ1-1	TRBD1	TRBV11-3	NA	16	TGTGCCAGCAGCTCTCCAGGGGGCGCGGTGAACACTGAAGCTTTCTTT	CASSSPGGAVNTEAFF
TRBJ2-2	NA	TRBV7-9	NA	15	TGTGCCAGCAGCTCGTATGACCCGAGGGCCGGGGAGCTGTTTTTT	CASSSYDPRAGELFF
TRBJ2-5	NA	TRBV12-3/TRBV12-4	NA	12	TGTGCCAGCAGTTTAAACGGGGAGACCCAGTACTTC	CASSLNGETQYF
TRBJ2-7	NA	TRBV10-1	NA	15	TGCGCCAGCAGTGAATCTCGTGCGGGAATCGACGAGCAGTACTTC	CASSESRAGIDEQYF
TRBJ1-2	TRBD1	TRBV5-8	NA	18	TGTGCCAGCAGCCCGGTTCTCGGACAGGCGTTTTCGCACTATGGCTACACCTTC	CASSPVLGQAFSHYGYTF
TRBJ1-2	TRBD1	TRBV7-2	once	14	TGTGCCAGCAGTCGGGACAGAGAGAACTATGGCTACACCTTC	CASSRDRENYGYTF
TRBJ2-2	TRBD2	TRBV6-5	NA	15	TGTGCCAGCAGTACAATAGCGGGAGGGCCCGGGGAGCTGTTTTTT	CASSTIAGGPGELFF
TRBJ2-5	NA	TRBV30	NA	12	TGTGCCTATGAGGACAGAGGAGAGACCCAGTACTTC	CAYEDRGETQYF
TRBJ2-3	NA	TRBV25-1	once	13	TGTGCCAGCAGTGTCACAGGGAGAGATACGCAGTATTTT	CASSVTGRDTQYF
TRBJ2-7	TRBD1	TRBV7-2	NA	14	TGTGCCAGCAGTCAGGGGGCGCGTAACTACGAGCAGTACTTC	CASSQGARNYEQYF
TRBJ2-7	TRBD2	TRBV11-2	NA	16	TGTGCCAGCAGCCGACCCTCTAGCGGGGGGCGGAACGAGCAGTACTTC	CASSRPSSGGRNEQYF
TRBJ1-4	NA	TRBV18	NA	13	TGTGCCAGCTCAGGGCCCGTCAGTGAAAAACTGTTTTTT	CASSGPVSEKLFF
TRBJ2-7	NA	TRBV18	NA	14	TGTGCCAGCTCACCTGCTGCAGTGGCCTACGAGCAGTACTTC	CASSPAAVAYEQYF
TRBJ1-4	NA	TRBV19	NA	13	TGTGCCAGTTCTAGGCGGGGTTTCGAAAAACTGTTTTTT	CASSRRGFEKLFF
TRBJ1-1	TRBD1	TRBV29-1	NA	13	TGCAGCGCCAGGGACAGGGTAGGCACTGAAGCTTTCTTT	CSARDRVGTEAFF
TRBJ1-2	NA	TRBV19	few	13	TGTGCCAGTAGTACACAGGGAAAGTATGGCTACACCTTC	CASSTQGKYGYTF
TRBJ1-4	NA	TRBV9	few	15	TGTGCCAGCAGCGTCGGGGGGCAAGGTAATGAAAAACTGTTTTTT	CASSVGGQGNEKLFF
TRBJ1-2	NA	TRBV7-8	once	14	TGTGCCAGCAGCAAGACTGTTACTAACTATGGCTACACCTTC	CASSKTVTNYGYTF
TRBJ2-1	NA	TRBV6-2/TRBV6-3	NA	13	TGTGCCAGCAGCCCCAAGCTCGGGTTTGAGCAGTTCTTC	CASSPKLGFEQFF
TRBJ2-3	TRBD2	TRBV10-3	NA	13	TGTGCCATCAAGGGACTAGGGACGGATACGCAGTATTTT	CAIKGLGTDTQYF
TRBJ1-2	TRBD1	TRBV4-1	NA	13	TGCGCCAGCAGCCTCGACAGGGGGCTTGGCTACACCTTC	CASSLDRGLGYTF
TRBJ2-5	TRBD1	TRBV6-5	NA	15	TGTGCCAGCAGTTACCTCTCACAGGGGGAAGAGACCCAGTACTTC	CASSYLSQGEETQYF
TRBJ2-7	TRBD2	TRBV12-5	NA	15	TGTGCTAGTGGTTTGGTCCTAGCGGCAACCTACGAGCAGTACTTC	CASGLVLAATYEQYF
TRBJ2-7	NA	TRBV19	NA	14	TGTGCCAGTAGTATGGGCTCAGCCGCCTACGAGCAGTACTTC	CASSMGSAAYEQYF
TRBJ2-5	TRBD2	TRBV3-1/TRBV3-2	NA	18	TGTGCCAGCAGCCAACCACCGCTAGCGGGAGGAGGACGAGAGACCCAGTACTTC	CASSQPPLAGGGRETQYF
TRBJ2-7	NA	TRBV7-9	NA	13	TGTGCCAGCAGCTCCAGGGAACCCTACGAGCAGTACTTC	CASSSREPYEQYF